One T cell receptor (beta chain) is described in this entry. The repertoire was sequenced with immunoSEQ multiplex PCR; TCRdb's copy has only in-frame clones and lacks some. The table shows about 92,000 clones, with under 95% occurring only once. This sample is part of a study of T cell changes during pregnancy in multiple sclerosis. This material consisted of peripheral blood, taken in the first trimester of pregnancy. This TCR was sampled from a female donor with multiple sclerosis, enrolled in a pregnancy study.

CDR3 sequence reads: CASSILEFTDTQYF. DNA of the CDR3: TGTGCCAGTAGTATCCTAGAGTTCACAGATACGCAGTATTTT. V is TRBV19 and J is TRBJ2-3, with D uncertain. V was trimmed by 3 bases and J by 2 bases, leaving 9 bases between them. The CDR3 contains 14 residues. Germline V gene sequence: CDR1 LNHDA, CDR2 SQIVND (reference sequence).